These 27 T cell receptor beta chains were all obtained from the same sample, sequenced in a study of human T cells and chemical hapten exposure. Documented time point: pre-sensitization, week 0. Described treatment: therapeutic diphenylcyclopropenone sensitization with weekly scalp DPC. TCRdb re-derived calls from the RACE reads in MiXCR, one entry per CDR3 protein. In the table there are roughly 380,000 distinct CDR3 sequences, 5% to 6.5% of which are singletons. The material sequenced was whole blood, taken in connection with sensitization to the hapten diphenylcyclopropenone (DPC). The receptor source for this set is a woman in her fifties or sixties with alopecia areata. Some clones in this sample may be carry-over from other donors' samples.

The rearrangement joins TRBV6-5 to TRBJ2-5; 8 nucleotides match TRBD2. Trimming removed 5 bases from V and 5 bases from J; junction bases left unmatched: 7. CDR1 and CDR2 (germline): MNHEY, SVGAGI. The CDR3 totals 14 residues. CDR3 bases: TGTGCCAGCAGTACCGGGGGGGCGGAGGAGACCCAGTACTTC. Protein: CASSTGGAEETQYF.

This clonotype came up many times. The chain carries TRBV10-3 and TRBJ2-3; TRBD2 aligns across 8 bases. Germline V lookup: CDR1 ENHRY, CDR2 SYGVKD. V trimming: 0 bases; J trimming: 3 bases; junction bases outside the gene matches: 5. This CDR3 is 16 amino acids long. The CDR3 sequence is CAISESRREGTDTQYF. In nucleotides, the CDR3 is TGTGCCATCAGTGAGTCTCGTCGGGAGGGGACAGATACGCAGTATTTT.

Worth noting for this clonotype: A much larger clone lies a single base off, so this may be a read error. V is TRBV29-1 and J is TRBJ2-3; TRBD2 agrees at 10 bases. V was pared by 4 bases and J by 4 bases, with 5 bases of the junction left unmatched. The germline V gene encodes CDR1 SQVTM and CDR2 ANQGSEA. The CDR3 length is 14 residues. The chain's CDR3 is CSVVQREGADTQYF. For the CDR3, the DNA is TGCAGCGTTGTTCAGCGGGAGGGGGCAGATACGCAGTATTTT.

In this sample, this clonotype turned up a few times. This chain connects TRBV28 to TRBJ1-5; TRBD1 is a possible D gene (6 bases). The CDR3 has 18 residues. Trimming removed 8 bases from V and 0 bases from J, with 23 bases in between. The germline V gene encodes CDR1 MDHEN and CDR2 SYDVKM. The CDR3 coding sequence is TGTGCCAGCGGGGAAATCAGGGGCGGAAAGAATAGCAATCAGCCCCAGCATTTT. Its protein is CASGEIRGGKNSNQPQHF.

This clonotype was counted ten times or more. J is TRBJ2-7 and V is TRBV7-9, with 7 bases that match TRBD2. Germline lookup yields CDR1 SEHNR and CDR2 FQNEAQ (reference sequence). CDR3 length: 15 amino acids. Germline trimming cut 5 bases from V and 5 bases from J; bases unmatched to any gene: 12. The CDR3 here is CASSLGRTGGNEQYF. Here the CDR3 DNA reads TGTGCCAGCAGCCTAGGGAGAACCGGGGGGAACGAGCAGTACTTC.

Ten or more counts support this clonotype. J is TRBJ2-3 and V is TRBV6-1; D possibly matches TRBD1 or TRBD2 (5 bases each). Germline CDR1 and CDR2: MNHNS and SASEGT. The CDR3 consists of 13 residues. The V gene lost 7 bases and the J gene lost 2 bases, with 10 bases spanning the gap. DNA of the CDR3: TGTGCCAGCAAGACGGGACCCACAGATACGCAGTATTTT. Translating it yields CASKTGPTDTQYF.

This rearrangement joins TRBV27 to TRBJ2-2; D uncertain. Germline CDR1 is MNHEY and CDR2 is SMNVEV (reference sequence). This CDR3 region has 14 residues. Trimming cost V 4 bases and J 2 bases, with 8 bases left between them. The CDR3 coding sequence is TGTGCCAGCAGTTCCCCTCGCAACACCGGGGAGCTGTTTTTT. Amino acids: CASSSPRNTGELFF.

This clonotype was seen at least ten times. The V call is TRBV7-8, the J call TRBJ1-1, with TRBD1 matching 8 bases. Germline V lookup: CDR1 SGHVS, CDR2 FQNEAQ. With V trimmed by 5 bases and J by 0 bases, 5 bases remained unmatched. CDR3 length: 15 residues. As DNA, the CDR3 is TGTGCCAGCAGCACGAGACAGGGGATGAACACTGAAGCTTTCTTT. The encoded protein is CASSTRQGMNTEAFF.

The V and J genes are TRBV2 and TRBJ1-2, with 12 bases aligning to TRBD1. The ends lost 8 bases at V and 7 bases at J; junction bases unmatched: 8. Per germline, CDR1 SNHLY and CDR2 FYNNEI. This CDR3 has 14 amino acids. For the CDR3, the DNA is TGTGCCAGCGCACTCAGGGACAGGGGGCCTGGCTACACCTTC. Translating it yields CASALRDRGPGYTF.

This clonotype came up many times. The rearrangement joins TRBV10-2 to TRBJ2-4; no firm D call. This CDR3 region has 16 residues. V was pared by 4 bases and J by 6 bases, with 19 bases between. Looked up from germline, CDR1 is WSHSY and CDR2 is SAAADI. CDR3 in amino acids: CASSGWGQDRGNIQYF. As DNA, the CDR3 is TGCGCCAGCAGTGGGTGGGGTCAGGATCGTGGAAACATTCAGTACTTC.

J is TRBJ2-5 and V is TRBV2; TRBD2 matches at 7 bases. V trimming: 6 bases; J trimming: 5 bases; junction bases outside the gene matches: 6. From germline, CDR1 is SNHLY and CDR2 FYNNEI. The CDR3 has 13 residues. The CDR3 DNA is TGTGCCAGCAGAAGACGGGGGGAGGAGACCCAGTACTTC. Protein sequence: CASRRRGEETQYF.

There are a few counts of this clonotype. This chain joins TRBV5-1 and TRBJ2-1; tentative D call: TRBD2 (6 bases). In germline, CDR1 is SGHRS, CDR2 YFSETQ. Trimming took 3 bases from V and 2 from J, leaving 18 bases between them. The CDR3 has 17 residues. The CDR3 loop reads CASSWEASGVTYNEQFF. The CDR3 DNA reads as TGCGCCAGCAGCTGGGAGGCGAGTGGGGTTACCTACAATGAGCAGTTCTTC.

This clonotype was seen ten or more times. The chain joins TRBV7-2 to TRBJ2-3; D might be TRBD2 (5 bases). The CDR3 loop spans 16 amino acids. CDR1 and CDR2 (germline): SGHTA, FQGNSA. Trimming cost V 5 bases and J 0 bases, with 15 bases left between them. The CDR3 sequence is CASSRNARTSTDTQYF. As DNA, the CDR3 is TGTGCCAGCAGCCGAAACGCTAGGACTAGCACAGATACGCAGTATTTT.

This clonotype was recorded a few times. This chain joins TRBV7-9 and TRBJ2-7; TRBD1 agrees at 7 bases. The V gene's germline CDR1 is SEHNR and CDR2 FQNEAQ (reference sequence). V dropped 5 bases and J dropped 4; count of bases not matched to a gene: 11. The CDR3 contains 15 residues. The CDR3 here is CASSITEAGGYEQYF. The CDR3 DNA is TGTGCCAGCAGCATTACGGAGGCAGGGGGATACGAGCAGTACTTC.

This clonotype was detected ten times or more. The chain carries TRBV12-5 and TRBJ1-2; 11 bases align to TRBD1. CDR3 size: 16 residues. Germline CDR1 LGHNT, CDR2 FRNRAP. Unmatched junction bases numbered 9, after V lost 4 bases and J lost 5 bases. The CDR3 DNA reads TGTGCTAGTGGTTCGGCTTCCGGGACAGGGGGATATGGCTACACCTTC. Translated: CASGSASGTGGYGYTF. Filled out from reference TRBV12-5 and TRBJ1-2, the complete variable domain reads DARVTQTPRHKVTEMGQEVTMRCQPILGHNTVFWYRQTMMQGLELLAYFRNRAPLDDSGMPKDRFSAEMPDATLATLKIQPSEPRDSAVYFCASGSASGTGGYGYTFGSGTRLTVV.

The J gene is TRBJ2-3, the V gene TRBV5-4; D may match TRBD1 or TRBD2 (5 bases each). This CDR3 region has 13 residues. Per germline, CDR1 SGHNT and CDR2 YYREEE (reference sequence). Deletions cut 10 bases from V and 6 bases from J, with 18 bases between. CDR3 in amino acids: CAGGEGARDTQYF. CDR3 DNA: TGTGCCGGGGGAGAGGGAGCGAGGGATACGCAGTATTTT.

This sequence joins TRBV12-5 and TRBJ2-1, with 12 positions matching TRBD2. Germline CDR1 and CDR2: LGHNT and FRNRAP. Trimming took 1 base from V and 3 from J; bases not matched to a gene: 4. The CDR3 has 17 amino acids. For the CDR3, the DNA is TGTGCTAGTGGTTTGGCGTCACTAGCGGGGGGCTACAATGAGCAGTTCTTC. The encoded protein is CASGLASLAGGYNEQFF.

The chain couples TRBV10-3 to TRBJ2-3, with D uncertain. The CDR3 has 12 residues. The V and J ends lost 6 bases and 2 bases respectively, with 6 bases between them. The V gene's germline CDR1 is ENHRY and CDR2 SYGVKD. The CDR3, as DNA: TGTGCCATCAGGTCGGACACAGATACGCAGTATTTT. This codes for CAIRSDTDTQYF.

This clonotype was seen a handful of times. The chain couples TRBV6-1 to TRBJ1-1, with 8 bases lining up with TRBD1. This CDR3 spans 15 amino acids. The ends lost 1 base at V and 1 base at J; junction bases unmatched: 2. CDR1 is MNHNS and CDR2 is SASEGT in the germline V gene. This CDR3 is CASSEEGTGNTEAFF. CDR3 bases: TGTGCCAGCAGTGAAGAGGGGACAGGGAACACTGAAGCTTTCTTT.

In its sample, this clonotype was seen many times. The CDR3 is CAISELDKGGSGANVLTF. As DNA, the CDR3 is TGTGCCATCAGTGAGTTGGACAAGGGGGGCTCTGGGGCCAACGTCCTGACTTTC. The chain employs TRBV10-3 and TRBJ2-6; D possibly matches TRBD1 or TRBD2 (6 bases each). The CDR3 sequence is 18 residues long. V was shortened by 1 base and J by 0 bases, with 13 bases between the two germline ends. Germline V gene data show CDR1 as ENHRY and CDR2 as SYGVKD.

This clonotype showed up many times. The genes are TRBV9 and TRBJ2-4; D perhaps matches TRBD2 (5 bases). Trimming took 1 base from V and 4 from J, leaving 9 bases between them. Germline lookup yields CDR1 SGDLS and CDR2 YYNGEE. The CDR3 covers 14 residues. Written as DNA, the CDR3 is TGTGCCAGCAGCGTATCGGGGTCTAAAAACATTCAGTACTTC. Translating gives CASSVSGSKNIQYF.

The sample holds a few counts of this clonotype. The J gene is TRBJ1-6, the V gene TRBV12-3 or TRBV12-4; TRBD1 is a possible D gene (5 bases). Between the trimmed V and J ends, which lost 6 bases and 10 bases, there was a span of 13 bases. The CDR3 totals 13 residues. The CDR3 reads CASSSQGGSPLHF. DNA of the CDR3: TGTGCCAGCAGCTCTCAGGGCGGGTCACCCCTCCACTTT.

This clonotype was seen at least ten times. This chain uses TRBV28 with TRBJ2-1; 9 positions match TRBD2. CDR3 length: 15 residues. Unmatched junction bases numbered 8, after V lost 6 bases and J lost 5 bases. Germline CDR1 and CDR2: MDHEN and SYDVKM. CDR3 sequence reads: CASSPSGTPHNEQFF. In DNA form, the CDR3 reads TGTGCCAGCAGCCCTAGCGGGACACCCCACAATGAGCAGTTCTTC.

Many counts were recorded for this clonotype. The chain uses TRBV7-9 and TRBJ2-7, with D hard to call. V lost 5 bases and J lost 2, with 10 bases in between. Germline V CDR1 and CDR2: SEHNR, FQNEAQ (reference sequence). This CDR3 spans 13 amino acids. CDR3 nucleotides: TGTGCCAGCAGCCCCGGTTCCCCCTACGAGCAGTACTTC. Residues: CASSPGSPYEQYF.

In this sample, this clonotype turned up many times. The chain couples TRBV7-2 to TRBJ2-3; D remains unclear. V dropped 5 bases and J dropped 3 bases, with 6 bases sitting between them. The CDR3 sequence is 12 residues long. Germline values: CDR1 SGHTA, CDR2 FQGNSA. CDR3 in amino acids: CASSAVTDTQYF. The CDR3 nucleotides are TGTGCCAGCAGCGCAGTTACAGATACGCAGTATTTT.

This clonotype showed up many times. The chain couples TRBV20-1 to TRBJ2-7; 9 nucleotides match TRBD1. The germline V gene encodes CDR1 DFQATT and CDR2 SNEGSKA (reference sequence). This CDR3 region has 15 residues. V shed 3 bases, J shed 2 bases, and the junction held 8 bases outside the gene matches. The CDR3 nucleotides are TGCAGTGCTAGGGCCCGGGACAGGGTCACCTACGAGCAGTACTTC. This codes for CSARARDRVTYEQYF.

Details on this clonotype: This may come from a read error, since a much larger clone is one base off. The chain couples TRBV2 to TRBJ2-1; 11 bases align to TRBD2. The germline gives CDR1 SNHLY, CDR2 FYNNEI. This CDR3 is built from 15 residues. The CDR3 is CASRSRLAGGNEQLF. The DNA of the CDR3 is TGTGCCAGCAGGAGTAGGCTAGCGGGAGGAAATGAGCAGTTGTTC.